This T cell receptor beta chain was captured in a study of blood T cells in healthy people across ages. Looking at the study overall: About one barcoded beta molecule per two T cells was captured by template switching.

Study findings and constraints: It was found that TCR beta diversity correlated strongly with the percentage of naive T cells. One million T cells yielded diversity estimates that were considered underestimates.

Sample-barcoded 5' priming and a J-beta primer mix drove a second PCR of 7 to 11 cycles. TCRdb ran MiXCR on the 5' RACE reads and lists one entry per CDR3 protein. The profile shows about 970,000 distinct CDR3 sequences, roughly 51% of them singletons. The CDR3 length is 17 residues. CDR1 and CDR2 (germline): MGHDK, SYGVNS. Healthy Caucasian individuals from Russia aged about 6 to 100 were enrolled as donors. Comments on this clonotype: Its antigen is undetermined. The junction and the germline gene differ at one end; a read error may be behind it.

J is TRBJ2-5 and V is TRBV25-1; TRBD1 matches at 8 bases. This TCR came from a woman aged 55 to 70 in good health. The sequencing sample was made of blood. The CDR3 DNA is TGTGACAGCAGTGGCGCTGTCCCCCCAGGGGGCTATGAGACCCAGTACTTC. It codes for CDSSGAVPPGGYETQYF.